Listed below are T cell receptor beta chains from one sample, sequenced in a study of a mutant IDH1 vaccine in newly diagnosed glioma. Measured with immunoSEQ multiplex PCR; TCRdb has only the in-frame clones, and not every one. The sample carries around 50,000 clones, around 85% recorded once. These TCRs are of unknown antigen specificity. The sample here was PBMCs, taken from a glioma patient whose treatment included an IDH1 peptide vaccine. The receptors were gathered from a man between 40 and 49 years old with glioma. CDR3s include the opening cysteine and the closing phenylalanine or tryptophan. D genes are given only for firm matches. Size is stated for part of the rows, as once, few or many counts, or as a class when the clone is expanded.

abundance,v_gene,len,d_gene,j_gene,CDR3aa,CDR3nt
-,TRBV29-1,13,-,TRBJ2-7,CSVEGQRSYEQYF,TGCAGCGTGGAGGGACAGCGCTCCTACGAGCAGTACTTC
medium-sized,TRBV6-1,14,-,TRBJ1-1,CASNTWGPNTEAFF,TGTGCCAGCAACACTTGGGGGCCGAACACTGAAGCTTTCTTT
few,TRBV2,13,-,TRBJ1-1,CASSELAISEAFF,TGTGCCAGCAGTGAACTGGCTATCTCTGAAGCTTTCTTT
-,TRBV6-1,15,TRBD1,TRBJ1-5,CASSDRTGGNQPQHF,TGTGCCAGCAGTGACCGGACAGGGGGCAATCAGCCCCAGCATTTT
-,TRBV29-1,13,-,TRBJ2-5,CSVEGGEIGTQYF,TGCAGCGTTGAAGGAGGGGAGATCGGGACCCAGTACTTC
-,TRBV29-1,12,-,TRBJ1-2,CSVRDHDYGYTF,TGCAGCGTCCGGGACCACGACTATGGCTACACCTTC
-,TRBV7-2,12,-,TRBJ2-7,CASSSQGHEQYF,TGTGCCAGCAGCTCTCAGGGTCACGAGCAGTACTTC
-,TRBV19,13,-,TRBJ2-5,CASSSLAEETQYF,TGTGCCAGTAGTAGCCTAGCAGAAGAGACCCAGTACTTC
-,TRBV10-2,15,-,TRBJ1-6,CASSEGQAQVAPLHF,TGCGCCAGCAGTGAGGGGCAGGCCCAGGTCGCACCCCTCCACTTT
-,TRBV14,15,-,TRBJ1-2,CASSQDGWDRYGYTF,TGTGCCAGCAGCCAAGATGGATGGGACCGGTATGGCTACACCTTC
-,TRBV9,15,-,TRBJ1-2,CASGGGTEKSYGYTF,TGTGCCAGCGGTGGAGGAACGGAAAAGTCCTATGGCTACACCTTC
-,TRBV6-6,14,TRBD1,TRBJ1-2,CASSPTGLDYGYTF,TGTGCCAGCAGCCCGACAGGGCTGGACTATGGCTACACCTTC
-,TRBV10-1,15,-,TRBJ2-3,CASSPGGSNTDTQYF,TGCGCCAGCAGTCCGGGGGGCTCCAACACAGATACGCAGTATTTT
-,TRBV4-1,15,-,TRBJ2-7,CASSHANGQSYEQYF,TGCGCCAGCAGCCATGCCAACGGACAAAGTTACGAGCAGTACTTC
-,TRBV6-5,14,-,TRBJ1-5,CASSWGGQGQPQHF,TGTGCCAGCAGTTGGGGAGGGCAAGGTCAGCCCCAGCATTTT
few,TRBV7-9,15,-,TRBJ1-5,CASSLGGYSNQPQHF,TGTGCCAGCAGCCTCGGGGGATATAGCAATCAGCCCCAGCATTTT
once,TRBV29-1,12,TRBD1,TRBJ1-2,CSVGTGPYGYTF,TGCAGCGTTGGGACAGGACCGTATGGCTACACCTTC
-,TRBV5-4,17,TRBD2,TRBJ2-5,CASSPGLAGAFQETQYF,TGTGCCAGCAGCCCTGGACTAGCGGGGGCCTTCCAAGAGACCCAGTACTTC
-,TRBV29-1,13,TRBD1,TRBJ1-5,CSVRTGTNQPQHF,TGCAGCGTCCGGACAGGGACCAATCAGCCCCAGCATTTT
once,TRBV5-6,13,-,TRBJ2-3,CASSFRSADTQYF,TGTGCCAGCAGCTTTCGTAGCGCAGATACGCAGTATTTT
-,TRBV2,12,TRBD1,TRBJ1-2,CASSSDRISSTF,TGTGCCAGCAGTTCGGACAGGATTAGTAGTACCTTC
-,TRBV10-3,14,-,TRBJ2-4,CAISESAGTNIQYF,TGTGCCATCAGTGAGTCGGCAGGGACCAACATTCAGTACTTC
-,TRBV5-1,15,-,TRBJ2-1,CASSLGGQPYNEQFF,TGCGCCAGCAGCTTGGGCGGACAGCCCTACAATGAGCAGTTCTTC
-,TRBV4-1,17,-,TRBJ2-2,CASSRSGMQGGTGELFF,TGCGCCAGCAGCCGGTCTGGGATGCAGGGAGGCACCGGGGAGCTGTTTTTT
-,TRBV5-6,13,-,TRBJ1-5,CASSLAVLGAQHF,TGTGCCAGCAGCTTGGCCGTGCTAGGGGCCCAGCATTTT
-,TRBV29-1,16,-,TRBJ2-2,CSVEGRGSQGTGELFF,TGCAGCGTTGAGGGCAGGGGATCACAAGGGACCGGGGAGCTGTTTTTT
-,TRBV5-1,16,-,TRBJ2-3,CASSSLTFSGPDTQYF,TGCGCCAGCAGCTCCTTAACATTTTCAGGTCCAGATACGCAGTATTTT
-,TRBV7-9,15,-,TRBJ2-3,CASSRSGGSTDTQYF,TGTGCCAGCAGCCGATCTGGGGGGAGCACAGATACGCAGTATTTT
-,TRBV6-5,15,TRBD1,TRBJ1-2,CASSSGQRRVYGYTF,TGTGCCAGCAGTTCGGGACAGCGGAGGGTCTATGGCTACACCTTC
-,TRBV18,15,TRBD1,TRBJ2-3,CASSAGTGDRDTQYF,TGTGCCAGCTCTGCCGGGACAGGGGATCGTGATACGCAGTATTTT
few,TRBV2,12,-,TRBJ1-1,CASIGLNTEAFF,TGTGCCAGCATCGGGTTGAACACTGAAGCTTTCTTT
-,TRBV6-5,14,TRBD1,TRBJ1-1,CASSSTGVDTEAFF,TGTGCCAGCAGTTCCACAGGGGTGGACACTGAAGCTTTCTTT
-,TRBV7-9,12,-,TRBJ1-1,CASSLDGREAFF,TGTGCCAGCAGCTTAGACGGGCGTGAAGCTTTCTTT
once,TRBV7-9,14,-,TRBJ1-5,CASSLKADNQPQHF,TGTGCCAGCAGCTTAAAGGCAGACAATCAGCCCCAGCATTTT
-,TRBV19,14,-,TRBJ1-1,CASSIQGRVAEAFF,TGTGCCAGTAGTATACAGGGGAGAGTCGCTGAAGCTTTCTTT
-,TRBV15,15,TRBD2,TRBJ2-3,CATSWLAGSTDTQYF,TGTGCCACCAGCTGGTTAGCGGGGAGCACAGATACGCAGTATTTT
-,TRBV5-6,14,-,TRBJ2-7,CASSLGGDTYEQYF,TGTGCCAGCAGCTTGGGCGGAGATACCTACGAGCAGTACTTC
-,TRBV14,14,-,TRBJ1-2,CASSQFLSNDGYTF,TGTGCCAGCAGCCAATTCTTGAGTAATGATGGCTACACCTTC
-,TRBV19,15,-,TRBJ1-2,CASSIWVIGTYGYTF,TGTGCCAGTAGTATATGGGTCATAGGGACCTATGGCTACACCTTC
-,TRBV6-5,13,-,TRBJ1-2,CASSYRRSGGYTF,TGTGCCAGCAGTTACCGACGTTCAGGAGGCTACACCTTC
-,TRBV6-5,15,TRBD1,TRBJ2-2,CASSYSWTGTGELFF,TGTGCCAGCAGTTACTCATGGACAGGGACCGGGGAGCTGTTTTTT
-,TRBV5-6,15,-,TRBJ2-1,CASSRMSTENNEQFF,TGTGCCAGCAGCCGAATGTCGACAGAAAACAATGAGCAGTTCTTC
-,TRBV5-8,11,-,TRBJ1-2,CASSLVYGYTF,TGTGCCAGCAGCTTGGTCTATGGCTACACCTTC
-,TRBV19,16,TRBD2,TRBJ2-3,CASSIAGGFSTDTQYF,TGTGCCAGTAGTATAGCGGGAGGGTTTTCGACAGATACGCAGTATTTT
-,TRBV5-1,16,-,TRBJ2-2,CASSLAGRLNTGELFF,TGCGCCAGCAGCTTGGCTGGCAGGTTGAACACCGGGGAGCTGTTTTTT
-,TRBV18,13,-,TRBJ1-1,CASSGAADSEAFF,TGTGCCAGCTCAGGGGCCGCGGACAGTGAAGCTTTCTTT
-,TRBV10-1,13,-,TRBJ1-1,CASSRGGYTEAFF,TGCGCCAGCAGCAGGGGAGGATACACTGAAGCTTTCTTT
-,TRBV4-1,18,-,TRBJ1-5,CASSQGPQGTYSNQPQHF,TGCGCCAGCAGCCAAGGGCCACAGGGAACGTATAGCAATCAGCCCCAGCATTTT
-,TRBV27,14,-,TRBJ2-2,CASSLGVLTGELFF,TGTGCCAGCAGTTTGGGAGTTCTCACCGGGGAGCTGTTTTTT
-,TRBV4-1,16,-,TRBJ1-2,CASSQDVGDRGWGYTF,TGCGCCAGCAGCCAGGACGTGGGGGATAGGGGTTGGGGCTACACCTTC
-,TRBV5-4,17,-,TRBJ2-2,CASSLDGRRLNTGELFF,TGTGCCAGCAGCTTGGATGGTAGGAGACTTAACACCGGGGAGCTGTTTTTT
few,TRBV5-6,13,-,TRBJ2-1,CASSSGRHNEQFF,TGTGCCAGCAGCTCCGGACGGCACAATGAGCAGTTCTTC
-,TRBV2,15,TRBD1,TRBJ1-5,CASRGDRGGGQPQHF,TGTGCCAGCAGGGGGGACAGGGGCGGGGGTCAGCCCCAGCATTTT
-,TRBV7-8,14,-,TRBJ1-1,CASSLNSLNTEAFF,TGTGCCAGCAGCCTTAACAGCTTGAACACTGAAGCTTTCTTT
-,TRBV6-6,15,-,TRBJ2-3,CASSYSGSRTDTQYF,TGTGCCAGCAGTTACTCAGGCAGTCGCACAGATACGCAGTATTTT
-,TRBV14,15,TRBD1,TRBJ1-2,CASSPSDRVGYGYTF,TGTGCCAGCAGCCCTTCGGACAGGGTCGGCTATGGCTACACCTTC
-,TRBV6-5,15,-,TRBJ2-5,CASSYSKLQQETQYF,TGTGCCAGCAGTTACTCGAAACTACAGCAAGAGACCCAGTACTTC
-,TRBV4-2,15,TRBD2,TRBJ2-7,CASSQDWGGIYEQYF,TGTGCCAGCAGCCAAGATTGGGGGGGGATTTACGAGCAGTACTTC
-,TRBV11-1,16,TRBD1,TRBJ1-1,CASSPWGQGGNTEAFF,TGTGCCAGCAGCCCCTGGGGACAGGGGGGAAACACTGAAGCTTTCTTT
-,TRBV30,19,TRBD1,TRBJ1-2,CAWSVHRGLTLIHNYGYTF,TGTGCCTGGAGTGTACACAGGGGCCTTACCCTGATTCATAACTATGGCTACACCTTC